This TCR beta chain was retrieved from a study of molecular identifiers for immune sequencing clone quantification (dated by TCRdb to the late 2010s). In the study overall: In a replicate experiment, RNA from about 20,000 or 100,000 naive CD8 T cells was split into five aliquots, four of which were sequenced. The study was a methods study using CD8 T cells to benchmark molecular-identifier clustering-based TCR repertoire sequencing (MIDCIRS) and TCR RNA copy counting.

The CDR3, cysteine through phenylalanine, is 13 amino acids long. Of all the DNA, just the CDR3 is kept, 39 bases in frame from base 1. Taken from the germline V gene, the CDR1 and CDR2 loops are WSHSY and SAAADI. Trimming at the junction amounts to 4 bases on V and 10 bases on J, and the germline ends lie 11 bases apart. The full study reports these points: Naive libraries contained spiked-in Jurkat TCR RNA (more than 9 copies' worth), which is not part of the donor repertoire. In CMV-specific effector cells, clones with more than 20 RNA copies contained over 97% of molecules, whereas in naive cells such clones contained under 1% of molecules. About 2.9 recovered TCR RNA copies per cell were obtained by modeling, versus about 9.7 by digital PCR, implying a capture efficiency of around 28%. A single cell's worth of spiked-in Jurkat TCR RNA was reported detectable even among 850,000 to 1,000,000 naive CD8 T cells. Highly expanded clone sizes could be underestimated because identical TCR molecules may share a barcode. When barcode sub-clustering was omitted, TCR diversity was inflated by chimeric consensus sequences, with chimeras reaching as high as 47%.

To note about this clonotype: What antigen it recognizes has not been identified. Per-nucleotide qualities are absent, and no much larger clonotype sits a single base away.

Libraries of naive CD8 T cells were generated from about 19,000 to 1,100,000 sorted cells, with 10%, 30% or 50% of the purified RNA used. On a BD FACSAria II, naive CD8 T cells were FACS-sorted as CD8+CD4-CCR7+CD45RA+ and collected into RLT Plus buffer. To test detection sensitivity, Jurkat RNA equivalent to about ten TCR copies was spiked into samples of roughly 18,000-1,000,000 naive CD8 T cells. CD8 T cells were enriched with RosetteSep CD8+ T Cell Enrichment Cocktail and Ficoll-Paque, followed by ACK red cell lysis. The receptor library was made with PCR. Instrument on record: Illumina HiSeq 4000. Bulk TCR libraries were generated as previously described, with the TCR primers listed in Table S5 used. The Qiagen AllPrep DNA/RNA kit was used to purify total RNA. Reads from multiple sequencing runs of the same library were pooled before analysis. The authors processed their data as follows. Only reads with exact TCR constant sequence were kept, trimmed to 150 nt, and grouped by their 12-nt molecular barcodes. Reads within each barcode group were sub-clustered using a 15% Levenshtein threshold, and quality-weighted consensus sequences were constructed for each RNA molecule. Non-functional sequences were excluded, and lower-count sequences lying one edit away from another sequence were also excluded. Based on a fit of two negative binomial distributions, barcode sub-clusters having less than 20% of the maximum read count were discarded. TCRdb reran the public reads through fastp at Q25 and MiXCR, keeping productive beta chains. Every entry covers one CDR3 protein and lists the most common genes and DNA from its rows. TCRdb assigned the V and J calls; the authors' analysis was not used. The sample table shows 300,000 to 400,000 distinct CDR3 sequences, and over 20% are seen once. Jointly, the top ten make up approximately 0.8% of the sample.

Material for sequencing was naive CD8+ T cells from blood, with Jurkat cell RNA spiked in. This specimen's cell subset or site label, per the study, means: FACS-sorted CD8+CD4-CCR7+CD45RA+ naive T cells. The chain uses TRBV10-2 and TRBJ1-6; 5 matching bases give a weak D call of TRBD1. This TCR came from a human donor in good health. Some libraries in this study had Jurkat cell RNA spiked in. The sequence in DNA is TGCGCCAGCAGTGTCGGGGGATCCTCACCCCTCCACTTT. Its product reads: CASSVGGSSPLHF.